The clone carrying this T cell receptor (beta chain) was counted many times. Its specificity is unknown. The sample originates from a study of metastatic and nonmetastatic thyroid tumors. Overall study findings and caveats: A significant increase in TCR beta diversity was reportedly seen in malignant thyroid tumors relative to benign nodules, in blood and tumor.

The CDR3 contains 14 residues. Unmatched junction bases numbered 2, after V lost 1 base and J lost 4 bases. TCRdb ran MiXCR on the PCR reads. The sample shows about 90,000 clones, 8% to 9.5% of them seen only once. Ahead of thyroid surgery, no patient had received treatment of any kind. Input material: blood. The receptor comes from a female donor with papillary thyroid cancer or a benign thyroid nodule (not recorded which). Some clones in this sample may be carry-over from other donors' samples. The V and J genes are TRBV12-3 or TRBV12-4 and TRBJ2-5; 8 bases are a match to TRBD1. The CDR3 DNA is TGTGCCAGCAGTTTAGGACAGGGGACAGAGACCCAGTACTTC. This translates into CASSLGQGTETQYF.